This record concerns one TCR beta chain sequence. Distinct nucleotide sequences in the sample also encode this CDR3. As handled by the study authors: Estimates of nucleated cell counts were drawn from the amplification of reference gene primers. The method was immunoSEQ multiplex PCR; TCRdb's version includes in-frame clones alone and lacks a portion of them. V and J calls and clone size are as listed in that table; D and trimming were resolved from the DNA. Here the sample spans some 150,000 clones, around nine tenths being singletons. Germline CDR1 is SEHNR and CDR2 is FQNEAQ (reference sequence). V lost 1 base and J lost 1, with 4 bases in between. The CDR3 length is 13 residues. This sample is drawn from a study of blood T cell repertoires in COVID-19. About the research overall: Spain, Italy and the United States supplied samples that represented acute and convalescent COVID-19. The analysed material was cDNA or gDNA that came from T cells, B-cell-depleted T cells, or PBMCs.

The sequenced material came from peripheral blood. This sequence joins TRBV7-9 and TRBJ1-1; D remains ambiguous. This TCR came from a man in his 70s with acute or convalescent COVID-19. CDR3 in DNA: TGTGCCAGCAGCTTAGGACAGAACACTGAAGCTTTCTTT. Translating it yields CASSLGQNTEAFF.